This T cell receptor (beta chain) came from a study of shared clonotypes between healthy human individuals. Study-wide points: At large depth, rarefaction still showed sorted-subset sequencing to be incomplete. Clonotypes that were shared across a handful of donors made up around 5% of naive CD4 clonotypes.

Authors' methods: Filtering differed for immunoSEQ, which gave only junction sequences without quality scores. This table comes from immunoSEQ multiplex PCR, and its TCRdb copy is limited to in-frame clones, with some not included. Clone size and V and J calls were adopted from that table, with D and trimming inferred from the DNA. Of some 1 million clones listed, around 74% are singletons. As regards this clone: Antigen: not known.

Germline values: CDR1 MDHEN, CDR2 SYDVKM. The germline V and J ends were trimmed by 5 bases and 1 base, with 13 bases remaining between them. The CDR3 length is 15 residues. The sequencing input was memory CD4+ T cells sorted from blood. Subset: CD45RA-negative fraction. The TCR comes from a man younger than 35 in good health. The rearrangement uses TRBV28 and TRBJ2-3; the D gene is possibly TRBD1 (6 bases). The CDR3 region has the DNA TGTGCCAGCAGTACTGCAGGGGCCCGCACAGATACGCAGTATTTT. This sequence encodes CASSTAGARTDTQYF.